These T cell receptor beta chains were read from a single sample in a study of T cell responses to AZD1222 COVID-19 vaccine. Libraries were prepared by immunoSEQ multiplex PCR; TCRdb keeps only in-frame clonotypes and omits some of them. Seen here are 90,000 to 95,000 clones, 65% to 90% observed once, and the top ten hold 10% to 13%. The sample in question was peripheral blood, obtained on day 0 of AZD1222 vaccination. Source of these receptors: an adult in good health. CDR3s leave out the opening cysteine and the closing phenylalanine or tryptophan. Fields, in order: V gene, J gene, CDR3 length, CDR3 protein.

>TRBV19|TRBJ2-7|13
ASSKGTDGLTEQY
>TRBV11-2|TRBJ2-7|15
ASSLGASGRILYEQY
>TRBV4-1|TRBJ2-5|12
ASSQDYNQETQY
>TRBV10-3|TRBJ1-1|11
AIRDSLNTEAF
>TRBV7-7|TRBJ2-5|12
ASSGPNPQETQY
>TRBV3-1/TRBV3-2|TRBJ1-1|11
ASSPGQVEEAF
>TRBV7-2|TRBJ2-3|12
ASSLQGATDTQY
>TRBV7-9|TRBJ1-2|13
ASGGQGIGRDGYT
>TRBV2|TRBJ1-1|11
ARSTGVETEAF
>TRBV7-2|TRBJ2-2|17
ASRSPGLAGGTNTGELF
>TRBV10-2|TRBJ2-7|12
ASSESGRNYEQY
>TRBV27|TRBJ2-7|12
ASRETGVPSKQY
>TRBV5-1|TRBJ1-4|15
ASSLGRAPGANEKLF
>TRBV5-1|TRBJ1-2|13
ASSILTGGKGGYT
>TRBV12-3/TRBV12-4|TRBJ1-2|10
ASSAWNYGYT
>TRBV9|TRBJ1-6|10
ASRQDNSPLH
>TRBV6-5|TRBJ1-2|10
ASRKGASGYT
>TRBV5-1|TRBJ2-2|11
ASSSREAGELF
>TRBV13|TRBJ2-7|10
ASSLQSYEQY
>TRBV5-6|TRBJ2-7|12
ASSAGTGYYEQY
>TRBV2|TRBJ2-3|13
ASSEGRVGTDTQY
>TRBV2|TRBJ2-1|13
ASSEGGYTYNEQF
>TRBV2|TRBJ1-2|12
ASSVTVTTSGYT
>TRBV6-5|TRBJ1-2|12
ASNRGSSFYGYT